The sample holds many counts of the clone carrying this T cell receptor (beta chain). These data originate in a study of T-cell reconstitution after alpha-beta-depleted transplantation in children. The V end was cut by 5 bases, the J end by 4 bases, with 11 bases between. CDR3 length: 12 residues. Germline assignment: CDR1 SQVTM and CDR2 ANQGSEA. Preparing the TCRbeta library involved the use of unique molecular identifiers. TCRdb passed the PCR reads through MiXCR, listing each CDR3 protein once. The sample yields around 410,000 distinct CDR3 sequences, 9.5% to 13% seen once. The rearrangement uses TRBV29-1 and TRBJ1-1; maybe TRBD1 (5 bases). This receptor was obtained from a human donor who donated a stem cell graft to a child with acute myeloid leukemia. The sample consisted of PBMCs from the stem cell graft donor, taken from the stem cell graft. CDR3 loop: CSVYQGGTEAFF. For the CDR3, the DNA is TGCAGCGTTTATCAGGGTGGCACTGAAGCTTTCTTT.